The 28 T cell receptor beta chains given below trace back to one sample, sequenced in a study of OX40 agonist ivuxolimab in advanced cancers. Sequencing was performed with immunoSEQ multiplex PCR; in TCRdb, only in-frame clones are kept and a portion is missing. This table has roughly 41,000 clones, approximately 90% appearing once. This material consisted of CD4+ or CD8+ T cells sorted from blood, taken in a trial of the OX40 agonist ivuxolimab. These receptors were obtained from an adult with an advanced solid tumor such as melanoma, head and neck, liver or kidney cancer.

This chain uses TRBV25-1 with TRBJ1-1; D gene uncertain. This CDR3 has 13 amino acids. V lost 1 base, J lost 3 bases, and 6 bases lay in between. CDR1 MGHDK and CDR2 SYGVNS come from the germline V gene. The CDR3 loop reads CASSELGYTEAFF. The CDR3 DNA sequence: TGTGCCAGCAGTGAATTAGGGTACACTGAAGCTTTCTTT. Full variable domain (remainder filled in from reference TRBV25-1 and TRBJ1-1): EADIYQTPRYLVIGTGKKITLECSQTMGHDKMYWYQQDPGMELHLIHYSYGVNSTEKGDLSSESTVSRIRTEHFPLTLESARPSHTSQYLCASSELGYTEAFFGQGTRLTVV.

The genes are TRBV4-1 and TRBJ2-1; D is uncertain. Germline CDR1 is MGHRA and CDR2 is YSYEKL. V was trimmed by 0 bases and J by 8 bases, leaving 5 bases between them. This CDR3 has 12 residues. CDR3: CASSQEGHEQFF. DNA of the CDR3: TGCGCCAGCAGCCAAGAGGGCCATGAGCAGTTCTTC.

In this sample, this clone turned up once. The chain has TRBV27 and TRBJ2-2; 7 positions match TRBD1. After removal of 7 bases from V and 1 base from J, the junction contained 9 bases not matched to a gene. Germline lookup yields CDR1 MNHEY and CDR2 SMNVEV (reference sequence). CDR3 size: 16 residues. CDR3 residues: CASTLRGGGNTGELFF. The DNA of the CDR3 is TGTGCCAGCACTCTGAGAGGGGGCGGGAACACCGGGGAGCTGTTTTTT.

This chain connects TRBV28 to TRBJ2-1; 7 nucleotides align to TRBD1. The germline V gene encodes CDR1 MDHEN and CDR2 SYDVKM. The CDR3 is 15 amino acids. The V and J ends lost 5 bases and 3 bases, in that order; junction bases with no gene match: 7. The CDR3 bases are TGTGCCAGCAGTATCTGGACAGGCGTCTACAATGAGCAGTTCTTC. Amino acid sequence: CASSIWTGVYNEQFF.

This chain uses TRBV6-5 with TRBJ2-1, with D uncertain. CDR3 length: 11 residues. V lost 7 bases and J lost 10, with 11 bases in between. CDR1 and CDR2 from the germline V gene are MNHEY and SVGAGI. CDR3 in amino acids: CASIGDAEQFF. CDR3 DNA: TGTGCCAGCATAGGAGACGCCGAGCAGTTCTTC.

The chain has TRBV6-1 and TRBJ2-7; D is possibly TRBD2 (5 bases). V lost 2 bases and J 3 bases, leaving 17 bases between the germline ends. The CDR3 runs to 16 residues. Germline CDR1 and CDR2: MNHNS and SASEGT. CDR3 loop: CASSERGGPAYYEQYF. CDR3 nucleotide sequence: TGTGCCAGCAGTGAACGGGGTGGGCCAGCCTACTACGAGCAGTACTTC.

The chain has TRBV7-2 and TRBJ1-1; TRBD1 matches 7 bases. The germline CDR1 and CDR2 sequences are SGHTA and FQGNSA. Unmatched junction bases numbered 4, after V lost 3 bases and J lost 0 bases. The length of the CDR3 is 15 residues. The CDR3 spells CASSFGQGVNTEAFF. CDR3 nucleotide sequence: TGTGCCAGCAGCTTCGGCCAGGGGGTGAACACTGAAGCTTTCTTT.

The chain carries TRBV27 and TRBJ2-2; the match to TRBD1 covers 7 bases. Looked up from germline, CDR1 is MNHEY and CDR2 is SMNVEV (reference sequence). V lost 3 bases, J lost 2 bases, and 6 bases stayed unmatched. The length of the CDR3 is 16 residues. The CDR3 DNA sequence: TGTGCCAGCAGTTTCCTGGACAGGCTCAACACCGGGGAGCTGTTTTTT. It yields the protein CASSFLDRLNTGELFF.

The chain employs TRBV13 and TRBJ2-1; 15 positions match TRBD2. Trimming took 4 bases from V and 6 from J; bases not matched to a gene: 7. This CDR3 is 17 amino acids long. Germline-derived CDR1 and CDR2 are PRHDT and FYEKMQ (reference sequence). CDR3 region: CASSSRTSGGASNEQFF. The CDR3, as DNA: TGTGCCAGCAGCTCCAGGACTAGCGGGGGGGCCTCCAATGAGCAGTTCTTC.

This CDR3 reads CASSQVGVVNYGYTF. The CDR3 coding sequence is TGCGCCAGCAGCCAAGTGGGGGTCGTCAACTATGGCTACACCTTC. This chain connects TRBV4-3 to TRBJ1-2; a weak D match, TRBD1 (5 bases). The V gene's germline CDR1 is LGHNA and CDR2 YSLEER. The CDR3 has 15 residues. Trimming removed 1 base at V and 2 bases at J, with 11 bases between.

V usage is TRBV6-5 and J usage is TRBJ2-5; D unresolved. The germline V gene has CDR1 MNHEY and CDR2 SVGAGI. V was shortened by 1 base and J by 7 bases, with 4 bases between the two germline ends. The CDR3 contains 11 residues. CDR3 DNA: TGTGCCAGCAGTTACTTGGGGACCCAGTACTTC. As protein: CASSYLGTQYF.

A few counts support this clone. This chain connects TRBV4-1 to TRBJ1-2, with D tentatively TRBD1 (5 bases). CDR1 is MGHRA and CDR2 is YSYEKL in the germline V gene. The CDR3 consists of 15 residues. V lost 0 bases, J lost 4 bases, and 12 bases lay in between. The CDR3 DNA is TGCGCCAGCAGCCAAGATATCGGCAGGGTCTATGGCTACACCTTC. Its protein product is CASSQDIGRVYGYTF.

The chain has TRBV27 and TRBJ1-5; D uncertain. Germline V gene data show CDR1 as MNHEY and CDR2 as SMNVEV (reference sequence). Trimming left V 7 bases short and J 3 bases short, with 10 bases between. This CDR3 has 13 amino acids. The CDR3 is CASNSGDNQPQHF. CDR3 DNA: TGTGCCAGCAACTCTGGGGACAATCAGCCCCAGCATTTT.

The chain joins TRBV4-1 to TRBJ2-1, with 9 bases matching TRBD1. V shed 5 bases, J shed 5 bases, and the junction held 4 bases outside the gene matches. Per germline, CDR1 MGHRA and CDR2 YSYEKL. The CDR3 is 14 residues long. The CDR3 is CASSGRDRDNEQFF. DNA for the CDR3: TGCGCCAGCAGCGGCCGGGACAGGGACAATGAGCAGTTCTTC.

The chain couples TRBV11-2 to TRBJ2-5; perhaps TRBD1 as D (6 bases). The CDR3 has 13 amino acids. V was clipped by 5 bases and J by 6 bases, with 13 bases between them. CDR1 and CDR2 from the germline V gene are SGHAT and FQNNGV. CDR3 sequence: CASSDGDTQTQYF. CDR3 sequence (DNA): TGTGCCAGCAGCGACGGGGACACTCAGACCCAGTACTTC.

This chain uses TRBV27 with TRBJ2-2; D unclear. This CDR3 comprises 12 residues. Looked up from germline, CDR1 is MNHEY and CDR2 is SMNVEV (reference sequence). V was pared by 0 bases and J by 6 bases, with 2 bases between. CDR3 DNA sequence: TGTGCCAGCAGTTTATCGTCCGGGGAGCTGTTTTTT. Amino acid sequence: CASSLSSGELFF.

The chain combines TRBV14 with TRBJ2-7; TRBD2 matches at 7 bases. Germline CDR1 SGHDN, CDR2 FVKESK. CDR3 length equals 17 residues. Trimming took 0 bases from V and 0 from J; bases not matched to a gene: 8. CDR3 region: CASSQEVGSGISYEQYF. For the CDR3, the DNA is TGTGCCAGCAGCCAAGAGGTAGGGAGCGGGATCTCCTACGAGCAGTACTTC. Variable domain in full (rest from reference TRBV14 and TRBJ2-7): EAGVTQFPSHSVIEKGQTVTLRCDPISGHDNLYWYRRVMGKEIKFLLHFVKESKQDESGMPNNRFLAERTGGTYSTLKVQPAELEDSGVYFCASSQEVGSGISYEQYFGPGTRLTVT.

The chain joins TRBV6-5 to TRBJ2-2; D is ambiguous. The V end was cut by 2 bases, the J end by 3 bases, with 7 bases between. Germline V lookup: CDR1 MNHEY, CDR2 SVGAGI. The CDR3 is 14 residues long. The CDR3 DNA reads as TGTGCCAGCAGTTACATGCTCCACACCGGGGAGCTGTTTTTT. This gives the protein CASSYMLHTGELFF.

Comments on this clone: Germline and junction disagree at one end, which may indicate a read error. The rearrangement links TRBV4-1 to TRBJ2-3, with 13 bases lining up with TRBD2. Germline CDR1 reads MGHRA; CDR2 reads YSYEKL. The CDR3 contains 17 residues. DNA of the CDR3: TGCACCAGCAGCCAAGATGAACTAGCGGGGGGGCCAGATACGCAGTATTTT. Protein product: CTSSQDELAGGPDTQYF.

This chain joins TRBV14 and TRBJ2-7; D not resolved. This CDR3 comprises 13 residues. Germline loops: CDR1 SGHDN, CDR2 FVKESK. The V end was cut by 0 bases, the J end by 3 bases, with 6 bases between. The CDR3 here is CASSQEGHYEQYF. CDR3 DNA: TGTGCCAGCAGCCAAGAGGGCCACTACGAGCAGTACTTC. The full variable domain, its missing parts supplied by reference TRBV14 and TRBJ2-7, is EAGVTQFPSHSVIEKGQTVTLRCDPISGHDNLYWYRRVMGKEIKFLLHFVKESKQDESGMPNNRFLAERTGGTYSTLKVQPAELEDSGVYFCASSQEGHYEQYFGPGTRLTVT.

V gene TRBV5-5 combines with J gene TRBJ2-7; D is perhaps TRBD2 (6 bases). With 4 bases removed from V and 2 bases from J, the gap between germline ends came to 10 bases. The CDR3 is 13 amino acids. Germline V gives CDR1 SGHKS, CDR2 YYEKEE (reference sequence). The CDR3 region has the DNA TGTGCCAGCAGCGGGGGGACTGCCTACGAGCAGTACTTC. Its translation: CASSGGTAYEQYF.

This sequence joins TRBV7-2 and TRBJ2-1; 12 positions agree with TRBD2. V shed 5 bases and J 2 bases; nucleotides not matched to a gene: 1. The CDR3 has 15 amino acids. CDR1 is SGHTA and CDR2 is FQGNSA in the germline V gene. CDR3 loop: CASSGTSGPYNEQFF. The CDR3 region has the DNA TGTGCCAGCAGCGGGACTAGCGGGCCCTACAATGAGCAGTTCTTC.

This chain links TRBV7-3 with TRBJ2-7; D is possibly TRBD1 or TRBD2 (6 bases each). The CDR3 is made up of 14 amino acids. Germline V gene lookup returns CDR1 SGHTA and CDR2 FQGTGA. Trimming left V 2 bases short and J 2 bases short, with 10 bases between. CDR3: CASSLFGGPYEQYF. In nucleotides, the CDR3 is TGTGCCAGCAGCTTATTCGGGGGCCCCTACGAGCAGTACTTC.

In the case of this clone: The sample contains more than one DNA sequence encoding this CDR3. The CDR3 protein is CASSQGGAVANEKLFF. DNA for the CDR3: TGCGCCAGCAGCCAGGGGGGGGCCGTAGCTAATGAAAAACTGTTTTTT. This chain links TRBV4-3 with TRBJ1-4, with D perhaps matching TRBD1 (6 bases). Germline V CDR1 and CDR2: LGHNA, YSLEER. The CDR3 is 16 amino acids. The V and J ends lost 3 bases and 3 bases respectively, with 14 bases between them.

CDR3 sequence: CASSSTGNYFYEQYF. In DNA, the CDR3 is TGTGCCAGCAGTTCGACAGGCAATTATTTCTACGAGCAGTACTTC. J is TRBJ2-7 and V is TRBV27; D is possibly TRBD1 (6 bases). Trimming removed 4 bases from V and 3 bases from J, with 16 bases in between. Germline V gives CDR1 MNHEY, CDR2 SMNVEV (reference sequence). This CDR3 comprises 15 residues.

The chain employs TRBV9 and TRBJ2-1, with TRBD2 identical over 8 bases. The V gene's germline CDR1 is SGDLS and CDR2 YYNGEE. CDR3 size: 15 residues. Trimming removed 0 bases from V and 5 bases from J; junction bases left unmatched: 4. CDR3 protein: CASSVAGGSHNEQFF. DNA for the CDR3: TGTGCCAGCAGCGTAGCGGGAGGGTCCCACAATGAGCAGTTCTTC.

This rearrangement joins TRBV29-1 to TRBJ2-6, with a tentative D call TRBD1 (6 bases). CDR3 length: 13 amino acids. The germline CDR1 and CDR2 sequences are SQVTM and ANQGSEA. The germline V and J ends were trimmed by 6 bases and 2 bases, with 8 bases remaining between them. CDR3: CSVQGTGANVLTF. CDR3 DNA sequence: TGCAGCGTCCAGGGGACTGGGGCCAACGTCCTGACTTTC.

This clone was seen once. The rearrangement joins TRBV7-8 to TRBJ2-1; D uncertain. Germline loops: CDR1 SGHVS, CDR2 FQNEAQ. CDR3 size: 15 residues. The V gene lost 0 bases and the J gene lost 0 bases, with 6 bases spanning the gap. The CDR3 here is CASSLAPSSYNEQFF. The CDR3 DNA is TGTGCCAGCAGCTTAGCTCCCAGCTCCTACAATGAGCAGTTCTTC.